The 26 T cell receptor beta chains in this list originate from one sample, sequenced in a study of blood T cell repertoires in COVID-19. Produced via immunoSEQ multiplex PCR; TCRdb's table is partial and in-frame only. This sample has about 160,000 clones, with 65% to 85% found just once. Sequenced sample: peripheral blood. These receptors were collected from a woman at least 80 years old with acute or convalescent COVID-19.

This chain joins TRBV20-1 and TRBJ1-4, with D maybe TRBD1 (6 bases). Trimming shortened V by 5 bases and J by 5 bases, and 6 bases separated the two germline ends. This CDR3 region has 11 residues. From germline, CDR1 is DFQATT and CDR2 SNEGSKA (reference sequence). The CDR3 region has the DNA TGCAGTGCTGACAGGAATGAAAAACTGTTTTTT. Translating it yields CSADRNEKLFF.

The chain has TRBV7-9 and TRBJ1-1; D possibly corresponds to TRBD1 (5 bases). This CDR3 comprises 13 residues. CDR1 and CDR2 from the germline V gene are SEHNR and FQNEAQ (reference sequence). Trimming removed 3 bases at V and 4 bases at J, with 9 bases between. CDR3 bases: TGTGCCAGCAGCTTTGGGGCTCGCACTGAAGCTTTCTTT. Translation gives CASSFGARTEAFF.

This clone appeared a few times. The rearrangement uses TRBV28 and TRBJ1-3; 8 nucleotides agree with TRBD1. Looked up from germline, CDR1 is MDHEN and CDR2 is SYDVKM. Trimming cost V 5 bases and J 0 bases; bases outside gene matches: 9. This CDR3 is built from 17 residues. The CDR3 loop is CASSLQGQVFSGNTIYF. CDR3 in DNA: TGTGCCAGCAGTCTTCAGGGACAGGTCTTCTCTGGAAACACCATATATTTT.

The V gene is TRBV7-9, the J gene TRBJ2-7; tentative D call: TRBD1 (6 bases). The CDR3 sequence is 14 residues long. CDR1 SEHNR and CDR2 FQNEAQ come from the germline V gene (reference sequence). V was cut by 1 base and J by 3 bases, with 10 bases left in between. The CDR3 loop reads CASSLDVRGYEQYF. The CDR3 DNA reads as TGTGCCAGCAGCTTAGATGTCAGGGGCTACGAGCAGTACTTC. Full variable domain (outside the CDR3, taken from reference TRBV7-9 and TRBJ2-7): DTGVSQNPRHKITKRGQNVTFRCDPISEHNRLYWYRQTLGQGPEFLTYFQNEAQLEKSRLLSDRFSAERPKGSFSTLEIQRTEQGDSAMYLCASSLDVRGYEQYFGPGTRLTVT.

V is TRBV2 and J is TRBJ1-5; no clear D gene. This CDR3 has 15 amino acids. V lost 1 base and J 7 bases, leaving 14 bases between the germline ends. The germline V gene has CDR1 SNHLY and CDR2 FYNNEI. In nucleotides, the CDR3 is TGTGCCAGCAGTGAAGATCCCGGGAAGCGGCAGCCCCAGCATTTT. Translation: CASSEDPGKRQPQHF.

The rearrangement links TRBV29-1 to TRBJ1-2; D is unclear. The CDR3 is made up of 12 amino acids. Trimming left V 4 bases short and J 4 bases short, with 10 bases between. CDR1 and CDR2 from the germline V gene are SQVTM and ANQGSEA. The CDR3 DNA sequence: TGCAGCGTTGGGGAGGGCGGCTATGGCTACACCTTC. Amino acid sequence: CSVGEGGYGYTF.

The rearrangement uses TRBV7-9 and TRBJ2-7, with a weak D call TRBD2 (6 bases). The V end lost 5 bases, the J end lost 1 base, and 18 bases lay between the germline ends. CDR1 and CDR2 (germline): SEHNR, FQNEAQ (reference sequence). The CDR3 has 16 amino acids. For the CDR3, the DNA is TGTGCCAGCAGCCCTGCCTGGGGAGGACCTTCCTACGAGCAGTACTTC. This sequence encodes CASSPAWGGPSYEQYF.

This clone was detected once. The chain employs TRBV7-9 and TRBJ2-2; 7 bases are shared with TRBD1. The CDR3 has 16 residues. J gave up 4 bases and V 2 bases, and 7 bases lay outside the gene matches. Germline V gene sequence: CDR1 SEHNR, CDR2 FQNEAQ (reference sequence). CDR3 bases: TGTGCCAGCAGCTTAATAGGCAGGGGGTTCACCGGGGAGCTGTTTTTT. Residues: CASSLIGRGFTGELFF.

This rearrangement joins TRBV11-2 to TRBJ1-6; TRBD1 aligns across 8 bases. The germline CDR1 and CDR2 sequences are SGHAT and FQNNGV. The CDR3 loop spans 16 amino acids. Trimming removed 1 base from V and 9 bases from J; junction bases left unmatched: 8. CDR3 protein: CASSLVPGQAVSPLHF. DNA for the CDR3: TGTGCCAGCAGCTTAGTTCCGGGACAGGCGGTTTCACCCCTCCACTTT.

V and J are TRBV5-1 and TRBJ1-6; the D gene is possibly TRBD1 (6 bases). This CDR3 comprises 15 residues. CDR1 and CDR2 from the germline V gene are SGHRS and YFSETQ. Trimming removed 1 base from V and 7 bases from J, with 12 bases in between. The CDR3 coding sequence is TGCGCCAGCAGCTTGACTTCAGGGGCGAATTCACCCCTCCACTTT. Translated, it gives CASSLTSGANSPLHF. The full variable domain, completed using reference TRBV5-1 and TRBJ1-6, is KAGVTQTPRYLIKTRGQQVTLSCSPISGHRSVSWYQQTPGQGLQFLFEYFSETQRNKGNFPGRFSGRQFSNSRSEMNVSTLELGDSALYLCASSLTSGANSPLHFGNGTRLTVT.

Worth noting for this clone: One end of the junction is discordant with germline, which a read error may explain. CDR3 in amino acids: CASSKAGGPSYEQYF. DNA of the CDR3: TGTGCCAGCAGTAAAGCGGGAGGGCCCTCCTACGAGCAGTACTTC. The rearrangement links TRBV6-1 to TRBJ2-7, with 10 positions matching TRBD2. Germline V CDR1 and CDR2: MNHNS, SASEGT. The CDR3 consists of 15 residues.

This clone was observed a single time. J is TRBJ2-2 and V is TRBV19; maybe TRBD1 (6 bases). The CDR3 sequence is 13 residues long. CDR1 and CDR2 (germline): LNHDA, SQIVND (reference sequence). Trimming cost V 4 bases and J 6 bases, with 9 bases left between them. CDR3 nucleotide sequence: TGTGCCAGTAGTAAAACAGGGTCCGGGGAGCTGTTTTTT. Translation gives CASSKTGSGELFF.

The CDR3 region is CASSDGQGWEKLFF. The CDR3 DNA is TGCGCCAGCAGCGACGGACAGGGCTGGGAAAAACTGTTTTTT. The chain has TRBV5-1 and TRBJ1-4; 8 positions agree with TRBD1. The V gene end was trimmed by 4 bases and the J gene end by 8 bases; junction bases not matched to a gene: 7. CDR1 and CDR2 (germline): SGHRS, YFSETQ. The CDR3 length is 14 residues.

This clone was seen more than once but under ten times. The chain has TRBV3-1 (or the pseudogene TRBV3-2) and TRBJ1-2; D possibly corresponds to TRBD1 (6 bases). Trimming took off 4 bases at V and 6 bases at J, with 15 bases between the two ends. The V gene's germline CDR1 is LGHDT and CDR2 YNNKEL (reference sequence). The CDR3 loop spans 14 amino acids. CDR3 in amino acids: CASSLTFQGNGYTF. CDR3 in DNA: TGTGCCAGCAGCCTTACCTTTCAGGGGAATGGCTACACCTTC.

The chain is built from TRBV3-1 (or the pseudogene TRBV3-2) and TRBJ1-1; D gene uncertain. This CDR3 region has 14 residues. The V and J ends lost 0 bases and 8 bases respectively, with 13 bases between them. Germline CDR1 and CDR2: LGHDT and YNNKEL (reference sequence). For the CDR3, the DNA is TGTGCCAGCAGCCAAGATCTTGCCAGGCCCGAAGCTTTCTTT. Encoded protein: CASSQDLARPEAFF.

This chain connects TRBV11-2 to TRBJ2-7; 9 bases are shared with TRBD2. Germline CDR1 reads SGHAT; CDR2 reads FQNNGV. This CDR3 spans 16 amino acids. J gave up 1 base and V 4 bases, and 8 bases lay outside the gene matches. CDR3 loop: CASSSRGRGYSYEQYF. The CDR3 nucleotides read TGTGCCAGCAGCTCCCGCGGGAGGGGATATTCCTACGAGCAGTACTTC.

The genes are TRBV19 and TRBJ1-1; 12 bases fit TRBD1. CDR1 LNHDA and CDR2 SQIVND come from the germline V gene (reference sequence). The CDR3 sequence is 16 residues long. Germline trimming cut 3 bases from V and 5 bases from J; bases unmatched to any gene: 7. CDR3 region: CASSMGDRGPWTEAFF. CDR3 DNA sequence: TGTGCCAGTAGTATGGGGGACAGGGGGCCGTGGACTGAAGCTTTCTTT.

The chain carries TRBV11-3 and TRBJ2-3, with 7 bases that match TRBD2. The CDR3 covers 17 residues. Germline V gene lookup returns CDR1 SGHNT and CDR2 YENEEA. V trimming: 4 bases; J trimming: 1 base; junction bases outside the gene matches: 11. CDR3 loop: CASSSPGGRGGTDTQYF. CDR3 sequence (DNA): TGTGCCAGCAGCTCCCCCGGGGGTCGGGGGGGCACAGATACGCAGTATTTT.

This clone has just a few counts. This chain joins TRBV6-5 and TRBJ1-1; possibly TRBD1 for D (5 bases). This CDR3 region has 15 residues. The germline V and J ends were trimmed by 6 bases and 4 bases, with 18 bases remaining between them. Germline loops: CDR1 MNHEY, CDR2 SVGAGI. The CDR3 is CASRATQGKVTEAFF. For the CDR3, the DNA is TGTGCCAGCAGGGCCACTCAGGGAAAGGTCACTGAAGCTTTCTTT.

The chain links TRBV2 to TRBJ1-2; no definite D call. The CDR3 length is 12 residues. The germline V and J ends were trimmed by 4 bases and 8 bases, with 11 bases remaining between them. Germline loops: CDR1 SNHLY, CDR2 FYNNEI. CDR3 in amino acids: CASSGTQRGYTF. In nucleotides, the CDR3 is TGTGCCAGCAGTGGTACGCAGCGGGGCTACACCTTC.

A single count supports this clone. This CDR3 is CSVEAAGNTIYF. The CDR3 bases are TGCAGCGTTGAGGCCGCAGGAAACACCATATATTTT. V and J are TRBV29-1 and TRBJ1-3, with D unresolved. V was trimmed by 3 bases and J by 4 bases, leaving 7 bases between them. Germline CDR1 and CDR2: SQVTM and ANQGSEA. This CDR3 has 12 residues.

This clone occurred a few times. The chain is built from TRBV3-1 (or the pseudogene TRBV3-2) and TRBJ1-1; D remains ambiguous. Between the trimmed V and J ends, which lost 1 base and 4 bases, there was a span of 10 bases. This CDR3 comprises 14 residues. CDR1 and CDR2 from the germline V gene are LGHDT and YNNKEL (reference sequence). In DNA form, the CDR3 reads TGTGCCAGCAGCCAAGGCGAGGTCGGCACTGAAGCTTTCTTT. It specifies CASSQGEVGTEAFF.

This clone turned up a few times. The chain joins TRBV7-3 to TRBJ2-1, with 8 bases lining up with TRBD2. The germline gives CDR1 SGHTA, CDR2 FQGTGA. The V gene end was trimmed by 1 base and the J gene end by 8 bases; junction bases not matched to a gene: 7. This CDR3 region has 15 residues. The CDR3 loop is CASSLMSGSIDEQFF. CDR3 DNA: TGTGCCAGCAGCTTAATGAGCGGGAGTATCGATGAGCAGTTCTTC.

The CDR3 coding sequence is TGTGCCAGCAGCTTTTTGGCTTCGAACACTGAAGCTTTCTTT. It specifies CASSFLASNTEAFF. The chain links TRBV7-8 to TRBJ1-1; D gene uncertain. Trimming took 3 bases from V and 1 from J, leaving 9 bases between them. Germline values: CDR1 SGHVS, CDR2 FQNEAQ. This CDR3 has 14 amino acids.

This clone was counted between two and nine times. The V and J genes are TRBV7-2 and TRBJ1-2; tentative D call: TRBD1 (6 bases). Trimming left V 2 bases short and J 13 bases short, with 17 bases between. The germline V gene encodes CDR1 SGHTA and CDR2 FQGNSA. The CDR3 is 13 amino acids. The CDR3 reads CASSLTDQTGRTF. The CDR3 region has the DNA TGTGCCAGCAGCTTAACTGATCAAACAGGGCGCACCTTC.

This chain uses TRBV11-1 with TRBJ2-1; D gene uncertain. From germline, CDR1 is SGHAT and CDR2 FQDESV (reference sequence). There are 15 residues in the CDR3. The V end lost 1 base, the J end lost 3 bases, and 10 bases lay between the germline ends. The CDR3 DNA follows: TGTGCCAGCAGCTTAGAGGTCGGCGGCTACAATGAGCAGTTCTTC. Translating it yields CASSLEVGGYNEQFF.